These 15 T cell receptor beta chains came from one sample sequenced in a study of shared T cell receptors in the human thymus. TCRdb keeps only in-frame clones here, not all; method: immunoSEQ multiplex PCR. Among hundreds of thousands of clones listed, more than 75% were seen once. This sample was shared with a second study, whose subject was human thymus T cells.

The specimen was thymocytes. These receptors all stem from a boy younger than two with a congenital heart defect.

The rearrangement joins TRBV7-2 to TRBJ1-1; D is uncertain. From germline, CDR1 is SGHTA and CDR2 FQGNSA. With 0 bases removed from V and 4 bases from J, the gap between germline ends came to 6 bases. The CDR3 runs 13 residues. The CDR3 here is CASSLARGTEAFF. The CDR3 nucleotides read TGTGCCAGCAGCTTAGCCCGGGGCACTGAAGCTTTCTTT.

The V and J genes are TRBV29-1 and TRBJ1-2, with 7 bases fitting TRBD1. CDR3 size: 16 residues. Germline V lookup: CDR1 SQVTM, CDR2 ANQGSEA. Trimming removed 3 bases from V and 0 bases from J; junction bases left unmatched: 10. The CDR3 region is CSVDGTGTESNYGYTF. The CDR3 DNA reads as TGCAGCGTTGATGGCACCGGGACAGAGTCTAACTATGGCTACACCTTC.

This chain joins TRBV9 and TRBJ2-1, with 7 bases fitting TRBD2. Germline V CDR1 and CDR2: SGDLS, YYNGEE. CDR3 length: 15 residues. Germline trimming cut 0 bases from V and 5 bases from J; bases unmatched to any gene: 5. CDR3 residues: CASSVALAKNNEQFF. The CDR3 region has the DNA TGTGCCAGCAGCGTAGCACTAGCGAAGAACAATGAGCAGTTCTTC.

The chain joins TRBV4-1 to TRBJ2-6; D unclear. The CDR3 is 16 residues long. V was clipped by 2 bases and J by 1 base, with 9 bases between them. Germline V gives CDR1 MGHRA, CDR2 YSYEKL. In DNA, the CDR3 is TGCGCCAGCAGCCAAAAGCTACTGTCTGGGGCCAACGTCCTGACTTTC. Amino acids: CASSQKLLSGANVLTF.

V is TRBV19 and J is TRBJ1-3, with TRBD1 identical over 8 bases. V lost 6 bases, J lost 0 bases, and 7 bases stayed unmatched. The CDR3 runs to 16 residues. Per germline, CDR1 LNHDA and CDR2 SQIVND (reference sequence). CDR3 in DNA: TGTGCCAGTAGAGGCGGACAGGGCGGCTCTGGAAACACCATATATTTT. This gives the protein CASRGGQGGSGNTIYF.

V and J are TRBV13 and TRBJ1-1, with TRBD1 as a possible D gene (5 bases). Germline V gene data show CDR1 as PRHDT and CDR2 as FYEKMQ (reference sequence). CDR3 size: 16 residues. V lost 1 base and J lost 4, with 16 bases in between. The CDR3 DNA is TGTGCCAGCAGCTTAGTGTCTGGCAGGGATGGCACTGAAGCTTTCTTT. Protein: CASSLVSGRDGTEAFF.

CDR3 residues: CASSEPMASRGGNQPQHF. CDR3 coding DNA: TGTGCCAGCAGTGAACCCATGGCATCCAGGGGCGGCAATCAGCCCCAGCATTTT. This sequence joins TRBV6-1 and TRBJ1-5; tentatively, D is TRBD1 (6 bases). Per the germline V gene, CDR1 is MNHNS and CDR2 is SASEGT. The CDR3 has 18 residues. Trimming pared 2 bases from V and 2 bases from J, leaving 19 bases between.

The chain joins TRBV5-4 to TRBJ2-7; unclear D gene. Germline V gives CDR1 SGHNT, CDR2 YYREEE (reference sequence). V was trimmed by 0 bases and J by 7 bases, leaving 11 bases between them. The CDR3 length is 13 residues. The CDR3 sequence is CASSLVLGREQYF. CDR3 sequence (DNA): TGTGCCAGCAGCTTGGTTCTAGGTCGTGAGCAGTACTTC.

This clone was seen a few times. The genes are TRBV4-1 and TRBJ2-7; D is ambiguous. CDR3 length: 12 amino acids. The V end was cut by 0 bases, the J end by 3 bases, with 3 bases between. The germline gives CDR1 MGHRA, CDR2 YSYEKL. The CDR3 sequence: CASSQDFYEQYF. The CDR3 DNA sequence: TGCGCCAGCAGCCAAGACTTCTACGAGCAGTACTTC.

This clone was picked up one time. The rearrangement links TRBV4-1 to TRBJ1-5; tentatively, D is TRBD1 (5 bases). The germline V and J ends were trimmed by 0 bases and 0 bases, with 9 bases remaining between them. The CDR3 runs 16 residues. The germline gives CDR1 MGHRA, CDR2 YSYEKL. CDR3 DNA: TGCGCCAGCAGCCAAGAGGGGAGGGGTAGCAATCAGCCCCAGCATTTT. It is translated as CASSQEGRGSNQPQHF.

The J gene is TRBJ2-7, the V gene TRBV5-8; a possible D gene is TRBD1 (6 bases). The V and J ends lost 1 base and 5 bases respectively, with 22 bases between them. Germline loops: CDR1 SGHTS, CDR2 YDEGEE. The CDR3 length is 17 residues. CDR3 sequence: CASSLLIGGPTGNEQYF. CDR3 DNA: TGTGCCAGCAGCTTGTTAATTGGCGGGCCGACAGGAAACGAGCAGTACTTC.

The rearrangement links TRBV28 to TRBJ2-3, with 7 bases identical to TRBD1. The CDR3 runs to 15 residues. V trimming: 4 bases; J trimming: 0 bases; junction bases outside the gene matches: 4. The germline gives CDR1 MDHEN, CDR2 SYDVKM. DNA for the CDR3: TGTGCCAGCAGTTCGGGACAGAGAAGCACAGATACGCAGTATTTT. It yields the protein CASSSGQRSTDTQYF. The variable domain in full, with the rest retrieved from reference TRBV28 and TRBJ2-3, is DVKVTQSSRYLVKRTGEKVFLECVQDMDHENMFWYRQDPGLGLRLIYFSYDVKMKEKGDIPEGYSVSREKKERFSLILESASTNQTSMYLCASSSGQRSTDTQYFGPGTRLTVL.

The rearrangement uses TRBV4-3 and TRBJ2-1, with a weak D call TRBD1 (5 bases). The CDR3 runs 16 residues. CDR1 is LGHNA and CDR2 is YSLEER in the germline V gene. V was trimmed by 4 bases and J by 5 bases, leaving 18 bases between them. CDR3 residues: CASSRIRQFRDNEQFF. CDR3 DNA: TGCGCCAGCAGCCGAATCAGACAGTTCAGGGACAATGAGCAGTTCTTC.

The chain carries TRBV5-6 and TRBJ2-6; possibly TRBD1 for D (5 bases). CDR3 size: 17 residues. V dropped 0 bases and J dropped 1 base, with 11 bases sitting between them. The germline CDR1 and CDR2 sequences are SGHDT and YYEEEE. Here the CDR3 reads CASSLEPYRSGANVLTF. In nucleotides, the CDR3 is TGTGCCAGCAGCTTGGAACCCTACAGGTCTGGGGCCAACGTCCTGACTTTC.

V usage is TRBV20-1 and J usage is TRBJ2-7; D not resolved. The V end lost 6 bases, the J end lost 5 bases, and 8 bases lay between the germline ends. The CDR3 runs to 10 residues. Germline V gene sequence: CDR1 DFQATT, CDR2 SNEGSKA (reference sequence). As DNA, the CDR3 is TGCAGTGCAAAGCTCCACGAGCAGTACTTC. Its protein is CSAKLHEQYF.